The rows below give T cell receptor beta chains drawn from one sample of a study of post-analysis software for immune sequencing data. TCRdb used MiXCR to reprocess the PCR reads, holding one entry per CDR3 protein. The sample lists roughly 730,000 distinct CDR3 sequences, around 27% occurring once. Sequences were obtained from blood. These receptor sequences come from a girl between 5 and 17 years old with multiple sclerosis. Both conserved end residues are part of each CDR3. Each record gives: D gene, J gene, V gene, clone size, CDR3 DNA, CDR3 protein. D genes are given only for firm matches. The listing skips clone size in some rows; elsewhere it reads once, few, many or a size class.

D gene: NA
J gene: TRBJ2-3
V gene: TRBV5-5
clone size: once
CDR3 DNA: TGTGCCAGCAGCCCCGATGAGGGCACAGATACGCAGTATTTT
CDR3 protein: CASSPDEGTDTQYF

D gene: NA
J gene: TRBJ1-1
V gene: TRBV6-2/TRBV6-3
clone size: NA
CDR3 DNA: TGTGCCAGCAGTATTCGACAGGTGAACACTGAAGCTTTCTTT
CDR3 protein: CASSIRQVNTEAFF

D gene: NA
J gene: TRBJ2-2
V gene: TRBV6-5
clone size: NA
CDR3 DNA: TGTGCCAGCAGTTACTCGCCTAGCTCGAAAACCGGGGAGCTGTTTTTT
CDR3 protein: CASSYSPSSKTGELFF

D gene: NA
J gene: TRBJ2-7
V gene: TRBV7-2
clone size: NA
CDR3 DNA: TGTGCCAGCAGCCCCGACTGGGGACGAACCTACGAGCAGTACTTC
CDR3 protein: CASSPDWGRTYEQYF

D gene: NA
J gene: TRBJ1-5
V gene: TRBV25-1
clone size: once
CDR3 DNA: TGTGCCAGCAGTGAAACATATAATCAGCCCCAGCATTTT
CDR3 protein: CASSETYNQPQHF

D gene: NA
J gene: TRBJ2-3
V gene: TRBV7-9
clone size: NA
CDR3 DNA: TGTGCCAGCAGCGATACCTATCGAACAGGCTCTAGCACAGATACGCAGTATTTT
CDR3 protein: CASSDTYRTGSSTDTQYF

D gene: TRBD2
J gene: TRBJ2-6
V gene: TRBV25-1
clone size: NA
CDR3 DNA: TGTGCCAGCAGTGTTTTTAGGGCTAGCGGCATTTTCTCTGGGGCCAACGTCCTGACTTTC
CDR3 protein: CASSVFRASGIFSGANVLTF

D gene: TRBD2
J gene: TRBJ2-7
V gene: TRBV14
clone size: few
CDR3 DNA: TGTGCCAGCAGTCGGCAATTAGCGGGACTGATCGAGCAGTACTTC
CDR3 protein: CASSRQLAGLIEQYF

D gene: NA
J gene: TRBJ2-7
V gene: TRBV6-2/TRBV6-3
clone size: few
CDR3 DNA: TGTGCCAGCAGTTACCCCCCCATCAGGAGCTCCTACGAGCAGTACTTC
CDR3 protein: CASSYPPIRSSYEQYF

D gene: NA
J gene: TRBJ2-7
V gene: TRBV2
clone size: few
CDR3 DNA: TGTGCCAGCGGGGGGACTCCCTACGAGCAGTACTTC
CDR3 protein: CASGGTPYEQYF

D gene: NA
J gene: TRBJ2-7
V gene: TRBV10-3
clone size: NA
CDR3 DNA: TGTGCCATCAGTGAGTCAACAGGGAAGGCCTACGAGCAGTACTTC
CDR3 protein: CAISESTGKAYEQYF

D gene: TRBD2
J gene: TRBJ2-1
V gene: TRBV9
clone size: few
CDR3 DNA: TGTGCCAGCAGCGTTCGACTAGCGGGGTACAATGAGCAGTTCTTC
CDR3 protein: CASSVRLAGYNEQFF

D gene: NA
J gene: TRBJ2-3
V gene: TRBV12-3/TRBV12-4
clone size: NA
CDR3 DNA: TGTGCCAGCAGTTGGACTAAAGGGAGCGCAGATACGCAGTATTTT
CDR3 protein: CASSWTKGSADTQYF

D gene: TRBD1
J gene: TRBJ1-5
V gene: TRBV6-6
clone size: few
CDR3 DNA: TGTGCCAGCAGCTTTGGGACAGGGGATAGCAATCAGCCCCAGCATTTT
CDR3 protein: CASSFGTGDSNQPQHF

D gene: NA
J gene: TRBJ1-1
V gene: TRBV5-1
clone size: NA
CDR3 DNA: TGCGCCAGCAGCGTAACATCAGGGTATAGGAACACTGAAGCTTTCTTT
CDR3 protein: CASSVTSGYRNTEAFF

D gene: TRBD1
J gene: TRBJ2-3
V gene: TRBV5-6
clone size: few
CDR3 DNA: TGTGCCAGCAGCCCCGACCAGGGGGCAAGCACAGATACGCAGTATTTT
CDR3 protein: CASSPDQGASTDTQYF

D gene: TRBD1
J gene: TRBJ1-2
V gene: TRBV20-1
clone size: NA
CDR3 DNA: TGCAGTGCTAGAGATCGGACAGGGAGCCAATATGGCTACACCTTC
CDR3 protein: CSARDRTGSQYGYTF

D gene: NA
J gene: TRBJ1-5
V gene: TRBV20-1
clone size: NA
CDR3 DNA: TGCAGTGCCGGAGGGACGGCGGATCAGCCCCAGCATTTT
CDR3 protein: CSAGGTADQPQHF

D gene: NA
J gene: TRBJ1-2
V gene: TRBV20-1
clone size: NA
CDR3 DNA: TGCAGTGCCGCCCGACAGGTCTATGGCTACACCTTC
CDR3 protein: CSAARQVYGYTF

D gene: NA
J gene: TRBJ2-3
V gene: TRBV7-2
clone size: few
CDR3 DNA: TGTGCCAGCAGCTTATCAACGGGAGACACAGATACGCAGTATTTT
CDR3 protein: CASSLSTGDTDTQYF

D gene: NA
J gene: TRBJ2-2
V gene: TRBV9
clone size: NA
CDR3 DNA: TGTGCCAGCAGCTGGAGGGGGACCGGGGAGCTGTTTTTT
CDR3 protein: CASSWRGTGELFF

D gene: NA
J gene: TRBJ2-1
V gene: TRBV7-2
clone size: NA
CDR3 DNA: TGTGCCAGCAGCTTAGGGGGACGGGAGATGGTTGAGCAGTTCTTC
CDR3 protein: CASSLGGREMVEQFF

D gene: NA
J gene: TRBJ2-7
V gene: TRBV4-3
clone size: NA
CDR3 DNA: TGCGCCAGCAGCCCTTTTTCGGGTTCCTACGAGCAGTACTTC
CDR3 protein: CASSPFSGSYEQYF

D gene: NA
J gene: TRBJ2-2
V gene: TRBV15
clone size: once
CDR3 DNA: TGTGCCTCCAGCCGCAACGCCGGGGAGCTGTTTTTT
CDR3 protein: CASSRNAGELFF

D gene: NA
J gene: TRBJ2-7
V gene: TRBV29-1
clone size: many
CDR3 DNA: TGCAGCGCGGGGACTTCTAGCTCCTACGAGCAGTACTTC
CDR3 protein: CSAGTSSSYEQYF

D gene: TRBD2
J gene: TRBJ2-1
V gene: TRBV29-1
clone size: many
CDR3 DNA: TGCAGCGTTATCCCCTCGAGGGCTAGCGGGACCACCCACTACAATGAGCAGTTCTTC
CDR3 protein: CSVIPSRASGTTHYNEQFF

D gene: NA
J gene: TRBJ1-5
V gene: TRBV7-2
clone size: few
CDR3 DNA: TGTGCCAGCAGCTTAGCCGCGGACCAGCCCCAGCATTTT
CDR3 protein: CASSLAADQPQHF

D gene: NA
J gene: TRBJ1-5
V gene: TRBV5-1
clone size: NA
CDR3 DNA: TGCGCCAGCAGCTCGGACGGAGCAAGCAATCAGCCCCAGCATTTT
CDR3 protein: CASSSDGASNQPQHF

D gene: TRBD1
J gene: TRBJ2-5
V gene: TRBV5-1
clone size: few
CDR3 DNA: TGCGCCAGCAGCCCGGGGACAGGGGTTTCAGAGACCCAGTACTTC
CDR3 protein: CASSPGTGVSETQYF

D gene: NA
J gene: TRBJ1-3
V gene: TRBV29-1
clone size: few
CDR3 DNA: TGCAGCGTTGGCCGGGGCGGGGCTGGAAACACCATATATTTT
CDR3 protein: CSVGRGGAGNTIYF

D gene: NA
J gene: TRBJ2-5
V gene: TRBV20-1
clone size: NA
CDR3 DNA: TGCAGTGCTAGAAAAGCAGGGACAGAGACCCAGTACTTC
CDR3 protein: CSARKAGTETQYF

D gene: NA
J gene: TRBJ2-1
V gene: TRBV29-1
clone size: many
CDR3 DNA: TGCAGCGTCTCGCAGGCCTCTACCTACAATGAGCAGTTCTTC
CDR3 protein: CSVSQASTYNEQFF

D gene: TRBD2
J gene: TRBJ2-4
V gene: TRBV5-1
clone size: NA
CDR3 DNA: TGCGCCAGCAAAAAGAGGGAAGCGGGGGGGCCGAGTCGGGCCAAAAACATTCAGTACTTC
CDR3 protein: CASKKREAGGPSRAKNIQYF

D gene: NA
J gene: TRBJ2-7
V gene: TRBV7-2
clone size: NA
CDR3 DNA: TGTGCCAGCAGCTTTGAGGGATCCGCCTACGAGCAGTACTTC
CDR3 protein: CASSFEGSAYEQYF

D gene: NA
J gene: TRBJ2-2
V gene: TRBV25-1
clone size: NA
CDR3 DNA: TGTGCCAGCTCAGATCGCCAGAATCTTGGCGGGGAGCTGTTTTTT
CDR3 protein: CASSDRQNLGGELFF

D gene: TRBD2
J gene: TRBJ2-5
V gene: TRBV6-1
clone size: few
CDR3 DNA: TGTGCCAGCAATATGGCGGGAGGGGGGGAGACCCAGTACTTC
CDR3 protein: CASNMAGGGETQYF

D gene: TRBD2
J gene: TRBJ2-1
V gene: TRBV7-2
clone size: few
CDR3 DNA: TGTGCCAGCAGCTTAGCGGGGGCTAGCGGGAGGCTTTCCTACAATGAGCAGTTCTTC
CDR3 protein: CASSLAGASGRLSYNEQFF

D gene: NA
J gene: TRBJ1-5
V gene: TRBV12-5
clone size: NA
CDR3 DNA: TGTGCTAGTGGTCCCAGGGGTAGCAGCAATCAGCCCCAGCATTTT
CDR3 protein: CASGPRGSSNQPQHF

D gene: NA
J gene: TRBJ1-6
V gene: TRBV3-1
clone size: NA
CDR3 DNA: TGTGCCAGCAGCCAAGACCCTTTTGCACCCCTCCACTTT
CDR3 protein: CASSQDPFAPLHF

D gene: TRBD1
J gene: TRBJ2-5
V gene: TRBV5-1
clone size: few
CDR3 DNA: TGCGCCAGCAGCTTGGATGGACAGGCGGAGACCCAGTACTTC
CDR3 protein: CASSLDGQAETQYF

D gene: NA
J gene: TRBJ2-4
V gene: TRBV3-1
clone size: once
CDR3 DNA: TGTGCCAGCAGCCAGAGCCACCTTGAGGCGAACATTCAGTACTTC
CDR3 protein: CASSQSHLEANIQYF

D gene: TRBD2
J gene: TRBJ2-2
V gene: TRBV29-1
clone size: NA
CDR3 DNA: TGCAGCGTGGGAGGGCGAGCGGAAGGGCCCGGCACCGGGGAGCTGTTTTTT
CDR3 protein: CSVGGRAEGPGTGELFF

D gene: NA
J gene: TRBJ1-1
V gene: TRBV12-3/TRBV12-4
clone size: few
CDR3 DNA: TGTGCCAGCATCTCGGACGGTACGTACACTGAAGCTTTCTTT
CDR3 protein: CASISDGTYTEAFF

D gene: TRBD1
J gene: TRBJ1-2
V gene: TRBV7-9
clone size: few
CDR3 DNA: TGTGCCAGCAGCCTCGACCGACAGGGTTTAACTGGTGGCTACACCTTC
CDR3 protein: CASSLDRQGLTGGYTF

D gene: NA
J gene: TRBJ1-6
V gene: TRBV20-1
clone size: NA
CDR3 DNA: TGCAGTGCTAGAGGGCCCGCTGCCTCCTATAATTCACCCCTCCACTTT
CDR3 protein: CSARGPAASYNSPLHF

D gene: NA
J gene: TRBJ1-1
V gene: TRBV10-2
clone size: few
CDR3 DNA: TGCGCCAGTTCATTAAAGGGAGGGGCTAGTGAAGCTTTCTTT
CDR3 protein: CASSLKGGASEAFF

D gene: NA
J gene: TRBJ1-2
V gene: TRBV6-5
clone size: few
CDR3 DNA: TGTGCCAGCAGTTCCACGAGCGCAGGCGGCTACACCTTC
CDR3 protein: CASSSTSAGGYTF

D gene: TRBD2
J gene: TRBJ2-7
V gene: TRBV3-1
clone size: few
CDR3 DNA: TGTGCCAGCAGCCGATTGGGACTAGCGGGAGGGCCTCGATACGAGCAGTACTTC
CDR3 protein: CASSRLGLAGGPRYEQYF

D gene: TRBD2
J gene: TRBJ2-3
V gene: TRBV12-3/TRBV12-4
clone size: few
CDR3 DNA: TGTGCCAGCAGTTTAACGGGGGGTCACACAGATACGCAGTATTTT
CDR3 protein: CASSLTGGHTDTQYF

D gene: TRBD1
J gene: TRBJ2-4
V gene: TRBV28
clone size: NA
CDR3 DNA: TGTGCCAGCAGTCCTGGTGGGACAGGGGGCGTCAAAAACATTCAGTACTTC
CDR3 protein: CASSPGGTGGVKNIQYF